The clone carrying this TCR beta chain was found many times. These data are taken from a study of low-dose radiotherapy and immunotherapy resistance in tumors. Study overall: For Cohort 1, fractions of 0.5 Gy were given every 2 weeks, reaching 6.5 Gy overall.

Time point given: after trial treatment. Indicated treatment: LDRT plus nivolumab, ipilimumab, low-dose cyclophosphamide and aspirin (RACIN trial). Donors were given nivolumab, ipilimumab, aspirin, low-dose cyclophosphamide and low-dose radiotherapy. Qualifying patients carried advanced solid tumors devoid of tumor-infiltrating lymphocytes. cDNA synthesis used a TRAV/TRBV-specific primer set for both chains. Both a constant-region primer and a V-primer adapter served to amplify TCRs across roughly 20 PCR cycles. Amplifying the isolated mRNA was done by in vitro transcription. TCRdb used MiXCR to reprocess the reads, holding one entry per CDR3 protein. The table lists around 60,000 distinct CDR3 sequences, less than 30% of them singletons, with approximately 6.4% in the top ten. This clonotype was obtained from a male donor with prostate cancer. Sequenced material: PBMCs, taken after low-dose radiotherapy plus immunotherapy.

The CDR3 coding sequence is TGTGCCAGCAGCCGAGCCAGGGCTTCTGGGGCCAACGTCCTGACTTTC. It translates to CASSRARASGANVLTF. The chain joins TRBV7-9 to TRBJ2-6, with D possibly matching TRBD1 (5 bases). V gave up 5 bases and J gave up 1 base, with 12 bases separating them. Germline V gene sequence: CDR1 SEHNR, CDR2 FQNEAQ (reference sequence). The CDR3 runs 16 residues.